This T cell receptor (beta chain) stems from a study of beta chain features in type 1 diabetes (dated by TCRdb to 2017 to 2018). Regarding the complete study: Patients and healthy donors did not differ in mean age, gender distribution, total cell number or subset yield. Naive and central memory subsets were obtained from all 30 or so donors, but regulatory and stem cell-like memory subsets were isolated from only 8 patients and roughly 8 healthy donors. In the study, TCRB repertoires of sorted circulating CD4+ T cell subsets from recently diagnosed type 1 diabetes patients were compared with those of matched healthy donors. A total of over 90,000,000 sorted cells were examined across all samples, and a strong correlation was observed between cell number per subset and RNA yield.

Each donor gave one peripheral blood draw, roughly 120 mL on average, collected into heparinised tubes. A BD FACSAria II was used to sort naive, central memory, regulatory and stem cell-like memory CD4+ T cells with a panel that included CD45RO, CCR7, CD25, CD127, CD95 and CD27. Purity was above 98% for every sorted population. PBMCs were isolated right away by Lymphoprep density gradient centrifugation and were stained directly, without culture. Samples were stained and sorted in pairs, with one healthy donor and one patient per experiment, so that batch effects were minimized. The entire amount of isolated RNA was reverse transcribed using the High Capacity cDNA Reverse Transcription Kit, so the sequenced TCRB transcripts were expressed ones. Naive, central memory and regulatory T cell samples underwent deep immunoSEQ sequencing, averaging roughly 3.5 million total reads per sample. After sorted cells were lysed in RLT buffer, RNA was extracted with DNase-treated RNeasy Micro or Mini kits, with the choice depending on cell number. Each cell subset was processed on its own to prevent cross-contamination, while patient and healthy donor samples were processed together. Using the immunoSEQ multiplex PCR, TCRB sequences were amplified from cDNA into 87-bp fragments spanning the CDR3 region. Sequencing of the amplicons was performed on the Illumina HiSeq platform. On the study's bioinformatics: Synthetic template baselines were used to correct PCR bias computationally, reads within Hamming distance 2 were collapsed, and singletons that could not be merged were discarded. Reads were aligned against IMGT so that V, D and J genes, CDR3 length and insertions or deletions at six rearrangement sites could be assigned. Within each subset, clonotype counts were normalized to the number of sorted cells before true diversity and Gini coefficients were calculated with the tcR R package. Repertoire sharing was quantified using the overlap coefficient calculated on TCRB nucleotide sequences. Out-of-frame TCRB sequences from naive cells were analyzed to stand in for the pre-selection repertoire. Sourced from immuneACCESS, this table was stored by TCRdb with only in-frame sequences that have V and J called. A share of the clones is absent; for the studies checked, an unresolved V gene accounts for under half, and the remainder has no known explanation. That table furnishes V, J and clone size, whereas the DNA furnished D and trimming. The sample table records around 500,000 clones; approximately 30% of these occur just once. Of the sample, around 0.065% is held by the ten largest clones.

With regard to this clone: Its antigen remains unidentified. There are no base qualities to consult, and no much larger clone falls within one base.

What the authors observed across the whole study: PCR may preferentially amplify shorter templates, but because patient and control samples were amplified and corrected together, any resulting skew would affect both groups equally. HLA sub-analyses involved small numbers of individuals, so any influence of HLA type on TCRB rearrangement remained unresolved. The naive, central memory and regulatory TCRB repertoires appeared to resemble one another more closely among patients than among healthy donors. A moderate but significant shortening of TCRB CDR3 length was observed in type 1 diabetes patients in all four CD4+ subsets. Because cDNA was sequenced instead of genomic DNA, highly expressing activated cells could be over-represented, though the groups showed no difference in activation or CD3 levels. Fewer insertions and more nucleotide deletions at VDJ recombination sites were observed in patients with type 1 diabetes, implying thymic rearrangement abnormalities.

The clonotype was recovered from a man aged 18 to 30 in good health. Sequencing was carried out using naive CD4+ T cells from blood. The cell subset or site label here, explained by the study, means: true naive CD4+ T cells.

The DNA sequence reads TGTGCCAGCAGCCAAGCATACCAGCGGGAGCACATTCAGTACTTC. Its amino acids are CASSQAYQREHIQYF. The receptor chain draws on TRBV4-2 and TRBJ2-4; 8 middle bases align to TRBD2. Measured from the cysteine to the phenylalanine, the CDR3 is 15 residues long. The entry retains the CDR3 DNA only, 45 bases that are in frame from base 1. CDR1 LGHNA and CDR2 YNFKEQ are derived from the germline V gene. Trimmed from V: 1 base; trimmed from J: 8 bases; junction bases lacking a gene match: 7.